These 7 T cell receptor beta chains share one sample of origin, sequenced in a study of shared clonotypes between healthy human individuals. Here immunoSEQ multiplex PCR was the method, and the copy in TCRdb shows in-frame clones only, minus some. The sample gives 2 million or so clones, around 95% of which show up once; about 0.13% is in the top ten. Sequenced: naive CD4+ T cells sorted from blood. Documented subset: CD45RA+ positively selected. The receptor source for this set is a young man in good health.

This chain connects TRBV29-1 to TRBJ1-4; D uncertain. The V gene lost 8 bases and the J gene lost 7 bases, with 23 bases spanning the gap. The CDR3 has 15 amino acids. CDR1 is SQVTM and CDR2 is ANQGSEA in the germline V gene. Written as DNA, the CDR3 is TGCAGCACTCGCCGCCTCGGGCCCGGTGCTGAAAAACTGTTTTTT. Translating it yields CSTRRLGPGAEKLFF.

On this clone itself: This could be a read error, since a much larger clone is one nucleotide away. This chain links TRBV28 with TRBJ2-7; weak D call: TRBD2 (5 bases). The CDR3 covers 14 residues. Germline V lookup: CDR1 MDHEN, CDR2 SYDVKM. V shed 3 bases and J shed 2 bases, with 11 bases lying between them. The CDR3 sequence: CASSFLQRAYEQYF. The CDR3 DNA is TGTGCCAGCAGTTTCCTACAGAGGGCCTACGAGCAGTACTTC.

This sequence joins TRBV2 and TRBJ1-2; tentatively, D is TRBD1 (5 bases). Germline CDR1 and CDR2: SNHLY and FYNNEI. The CDR3 loop spans 20 amino acids. V lost 2 bases and J lost 3, with 28 bases in between. CDR3 region: CASSEQTTTFAGKLDYGYTF. CDR3 coding DNA: TGTGCCAGCAGTGAACAAACTACCACCTTTGCAGGGAAGTTGGACTATGGCTACACCTTC.

As for this clone: The junction shows a germline mismatch at one end, possibly a read error. V usage is TRBV19 and J usage is TRBJ1-2, with 8 bases matching TRBD1. The CDR3 extends over 13 amino acids. CDR1 and CDR2 (germline): LNHDA, SQIVND (reference sequence). The CDR3 here is CASSVDRGNGYTF. The DNA of the CDR3 is TGTGCCAGTAGTGTAGACAGGGGAAATGGCTACACCTTC.

This sequence joins TRBV30 and TRBJ1-4, with D unresolved. The CDR3 loop spans 15 amino acids. Trimming stripped 0 bases from V and 6 bases from J, with 14 bases between. Germline CDR1 and CDR2: GTSNPN and SVGIG (reference sequence). CDR3 residues: CAWSVPGYGYEKLFF. CDR3 nucleotides: TGTGCCTGGAGTGTACCGGGGTATGGCTATGAAAAACTGTTTTTT.

This clone was seen once. Different DNA sequences within this sample yield the same CDR3. The chain is built from TRBV5-4 and TRBJ2-1; 15 bases are a match to TRBD2. V lost 3 bases and J lost 9; bases outside the gene matches: 4. This CDR3 region has 15 residues. Germline V CDR1 and CDR2: SGHNT, YYREEE (reference sequence). CDR3 in amino acids: CASSSGLAGGFEQFF. CDR3 nucleotide sequence: TGTGCCAGCAGCTCCGGACTAGCGGGGGGGTTTGAGCAGTTCTTC.

Remarks on this clone: This specimen includes other DNA sequences encoding the same CDR3. This chain connects TRBV18 to TRBJ1-4, with a weak D call TRBD1 (5 bases). The V gene's germline CDR1 is KGHSH and CDR2 LQKENI. V gave up 3 bases and J gave up 3 bases, with 8 bases separating them. This CDR3 has 14 residues. The CDR3 bases are TGTGCCAGCTCACCCCGAGGGGCTAATGAAAAACTGTTTTTT. Translation: CASSPRGANEKLFF.